The 8 T cell receptor beta chains presented below share a single source sample, sequenced in a study of shared clonotypes between healthy human individuals. The data were produced by immunoSEQ multiplex PCR, yet TCRdb's version contains in-frame clones alone and is incomplete. Among 470,000 or so clones listed, 81% were seen once. The sequenced material came from PBMCs. The receptor set was obtained from a woman between 40 and 55 years old in good health. Some clones in this sample may be carry-over from other donors' samples.

With regard to this clone: The same CDR3 arises from other DNA sequences in this sample as well. The chain carries TRBV28 and TRBJ1-1; no definite D call. The V end was cut by 5 bases, the J end by 1 base, with 5 bases between. The germline V gene has CDR1 MDHEN and CDR2 SYDVKM. CDR3 length equals 12 residues. In nucleotides, the CDR3 is TGTGCCAGCAGTGGAGGGAACACTGAAGCTTTCTTT. The encoded protein is CASSGGNTEAFF.

The chain carries TRBV9 and TRBJ2-1, with 11 nucleotides matching TRBD1. The germline CDR1 and CDR2 sequences are SGDLS and YYNGEE. Losses at the gene ends were 4 bases for V and 10 bases for J; bases not matched to a gene: 10. This CDR3 is 15 amino acids long. The CDR3 coding sequence is TGTGCCAGCAGCTTTTCCGGGACAGGGGGATACGAGCAGTTCTTC. It is translated as CASSFSGTGGYEQFF.

This clone has only a few counts. The J gene is TRBJ1-1, the V gene TRBV11-2, with D uncertain. The CDR3 runs 12 residues. V was clipped by 3 bases and J by 7 bases, with 9 bases between them. Germline CDR1 reads SGHAT; CDR2 reads FQNNGV. The CDR3 DNA sequence: TGTGCCAGCAGCTTCCTGGACGGTGAAGCTTTCTTT. Protein sequence: CASSFLDGEAFF.

CDR3 DNA: TGTGCCAGTAGTAGCCGGGGTCGAGGGGGGAGATACAATGAGCAGTTCTTC. Amino acids: CASSSRGRGGRYNEQFF. The chain recombines TRBV19 with TRBJ2-1; either TRBD1 or TRBD2 may fit D (6 bases each). This CDR3 spans 17 amino acids. V was cut by 4 bases and J by 4 bases, with 20 bases left in between. Germline V gene data show CDR1 as LNHDA and CDR2 as SQIVND (reference sequence). Based on the CDR3 plus reference TRBV19 and TRBJ2-1, the full variable domain is DGGITQSPKYLFRKEGQNVTLSCEQNLNHDAMYWYRQDPGQGLRLIYYSQIVNDFQKGDIAEGYSVSREKKESFPLTVTSAQKNPTAFYLCASSSRGRGGRYNEQFFGPGTRLTVL.

In the case of this clone: A far larger clone is only one base removed, so a read error is likely. The same CDR3 can be traced to other DNA sequences in this sample. V is TRBV15 and J is TRBJ1-5; no reliable D call. The CDR3 contains 13 residues. The germline CDR1 and CDR2 sequences are LNHNV and YYDKDF (reference sequence). The CDR3 loop reads CATSTANNQPQHF. The CDR3 DNA follows: TGTGCTACCAGCACAGCAAACAATCAGCCCCAGCATTTT.

This chain connects TRBV18 to TRBJ2-1; TRBD1 is a possible D gene (6 bases). The CDR3 extends over 16 amino acids. The V and J ends lost 6 bases and 6 bases respectively, with 21 bases between them. From germline, CDR1 is KGHSH and CDR2 LQKENI. This chain's CDR3 is CASSPTGSRSLNEQFF. The CDR3 region has the DNA TGTGCCAGCTCCCCCACAGGGAGCCGGAGCCTCAATGAGCAGTTCTTC.

This chain uses TRBV6-1 with TRBJ2-5; 11 bases line up with TRBD2. The CDR3 is 15 amino acids. Germline-derived CDR1 and CDR2 are MNHNS and SASEGT. With V trimmed by 6 bases and J by 5 bases, 8 bases remained unmatched. This chain's CDR3 is CASRTSGSFLETQYF. The DNA for the CDR3 is TGTGCCAGCAGAACTAGCGGGAGCTTTTTGGAGACCCAGTACTTC.

This clone was seen only a few times. CDR3 amino acids: CASSPGEASPLHF. The DNA for the CDR3 is TGTGCCAGCTCACCAGGGGAAGCTTCACCCCTCCACTTT. The chain carries TRBV18 and TRBJ1-6; D unclear. The CDR3 consists of 13 residues. With 2 bases removed from V and 9 bases from J, the gap between germline ends came to 8 bases. In germline, CDR1 is KGHSH, CDR2 LQKENI.